The 7 T cell receptor beta chains listed next were all sequenced from one sample in a study of T cells in Graves' hyperthyroidism and ophthalmopathy. Amplified TCR beta CDR3 regions derived from RNA transcripts. First-round RT-PCR with HTBI primers amplified the TCR CDR3 region. Via MiXCR, TCRdb re-called the multiplex PCR reads, giving one row per CDR3 protein. This sample has about 620,000 distinct CDR3 sequences; about 17% occur once, and the top ten carry 3.8%. The sequencing input was blood. The receptors derive from a woman in her twenties or thirties with Graves' hyperthyroidism.

This chain connects TRBV12-3 or TRBV12-4 to TRBJ1-2, with D possibly being TRBD1 (5 bases). The CDR3 runs to 15 residues. Trimming removed 5 bases from V and 2 bases from J, with 15 bases in between. CDR3 bases: TGTGCCAGCAGTACTCAGGGTTTAGTGAACTATGGCTACACCTTC. Translated: CASSTQGLVNYGYTF.

The chain carries TRBV20-1 and TRBJ2-2; TRBD2 agrees at 8 bases. V trimming: 4 bases; J trimming: 5 bases; junction bases outside the gene matches: 12. The CDR3 extends over 16 amino acids. Germline lookup yields CDR1 DFQATT and CDR2 SNEGSKA (reference sequence). This CDR3 reads CSATSLAGWDTGELFF. The CDR3 nucleotides read TGCAGTGCTACATCTTTAGCGGGATGGGATACCGGGGAGCTGTTTTTT.

This clonotype occurred a few times. The chain is built from TRBV24-1 and TRBJ2-5, with TRBD1 identical over 9 bases. V shed 3 bases, J shed 1 base, and the junction held 5 bases outside the gene matches. Germline CDR1 is KGHDR and CDR2 is SFDVKD. The CDR3 runs to 16 residues. This CDR3 is CATSDLGTGIQETQYF. CDR3 DNA sequence: TGTGCCACCAGTGATCTGGGGACAGGGATCCAAGAGACCCAGTACTTC.

The chain carries TRBV9 and TRBJ2-1, with TRBD2 as a possible D gene (5 bases). This CDR3 has 12 residues. V was cut by 1 base and J by 8 bases, with 7 bases left in between. Germline V gives CDR1 SGDLS, CDR2 YYNGEE. CDR3 region: CASSVPGDEQFF. The CDR3 DNA follows: TGTGCCAGCAGCGTACCCGGGGATGAGCAGTTCTTC.

This clonotype turned up a few times. The chain uses TRBV5-1 and TRBJ2-3; either TRBD1 or TRBD2 may supply D (6 bases each). Per germline, CDR1 SGHRS and CDR2 YFSETQ. V lost 6 bases and J 2 bases, leaving 16 bases between the germline ends. The CDR3 sequence is 15 residues long. The chain's CDR3 is CASNLGGRSTDTQYF. The CDR3, as DNA: TGCGCCAGCAACCTGGGGGGCAGGTCCACAGATACGCAGTATTTT.

The chain couples TRBV5-6 to TRBJ2-1; 10 nucleotides agree with TRBD1. The V gene end was trimmed by 2 bases and the J gene end by 9 bases; junction bases not matched to a gene: 8. Germline lookup yields CDR1 SGHDT and CDR2 YYEEEE. CDR3 length equals 15 residues. The CDR3 sequence is CASSFGQGEFSEQFF. The CDR3, as DNA: TGTGCCAGCAGCTTTGGACAGGGGGAGTTTAGTGAGCAGTTCTTC.

This chain links TRBV9 with TRBJ2-1, with TRBD2 matching over 9 bases. Germline V gene data show CDR1 as SGDLS and CDR2 as YYNGEE. J lost 2 bases, V lost 3 bases, and 6 bases had no gene match. This CDR3 comprises 16 residues. The CDR3 sequence: CASSAPSGDTYNEQFF. CDR3 in DNA: TGTGCCAGCAGCGCCCCTAGCGGGGATACCTACAATGAGCAGTTCTTC. The whole variable domain, remainder taken from reference TRBV9 and TRBJ2-1, is DSGVTQTPKHLITATGQRVTLRCSPRSGDLSVYWYQQSLDQGLQFLIQYYNGEERAKGNILERFSAQQFPDLHSELNLSSLELGDSALYFCASSAPSGDTYNEQFFGPGTRLTVL.